This T cell receptor (beta chain) came from a study of blood T cells in healthy people across ages. PCR was performed a second time for roughly 6 to 12 cycles using a sample-barcoded 5' primer and a J-beta primer mix. A template-switch adaptor with 12 random nucleotides tagged each cDNA molecule. TCRdb reprocessed the 5' RACE reads via MiXCR and lists one record per CDR3 protein. Here the sample spans around 1,100,000 distinct CDR3 sequences, around two fifths being singletons. Samples each yielded at least 5.5 micrograms of total RNA. Remarks on this clonotype: Its antigen is still unknown.

Study findings and constraints: The authors considered diversity estimates from one million T cells to be underestimates. Possibly, changes in expanded clonotypes were confounded because donor CMV status was unknown.

Germline CDR1 reads MNHEY; CDR2 reads SMNVEV (reference sequence). The CDR3 runs 14 residues. V was clipped by 3 bases and J by 7 bases, with 15 bases between them. The V and J genes are TRBV27 and TRBJ2-5; D gene ambiguous. The sequence came from a man aged 18 to 30 in good health. Sequenced sample: blood. Here the CDR3 DNA reads TGTGCCAGCAGTTTTCAAGGGTTAGGCGGGACCCAGTACTTC. Protein: CASSFQGLGGTQYF.